Each of the 9 T cell receptor beta chains below was sequenced from the same sample in a study of T cell repertoires in cytomegalovirus infection. MiXCR, run by TCRdb on the reads, gives a single entry per CDR3 protein. The sample holds nearly 650,000 distinct CDR3 sequences, about 24% seen once. The sample consisted of CD8+ T cells from PBMCs. Receptors were obtained from a human donor in good health (CMV status not recorded). Some clones in this sample may be carry-over from other donors' samples.

This clonotype was counted only a few times. The chain has TRBV19 and TRBJ1-2; D might be TRBD1 (5 bases). Germline loops: CDR1 LNHDA, CDR2 SQIVND (reference sequence). This CDR3 is built from 15 residues. V lost 5 bases, J lost 4 bases, and 17 bases lay in between. The CDR3 loop reads CASSLGTDHGYGYTF. DNA for the CDR3: TGTGCCAGTAGTCTCGGGACTGATCATGGCTATGGCTACACCTTC. Filled out from reference TRBV19 and TRBJ1-2, the complete variable domain reads DGGITQSPKYLFRKEGQNVTLSCEQNLNHDAMYWYRQDPGQGLRLIYYSQIVNDFQKGDIAEGYSVSREKKESFPLTVTSAQKNPTAFYLCASSLGTDHGYGYTFGSGTRLTVV.

This clonotype has a handful of counts. The chain joins TRBV14 to TRBJ2-3; TRBD2 agrees at 9 bases. Germline CDR1 and CDR2: SGHDN and FVKESK. J was trimmed by 5 bases and V by 3 bases; bases with no gene match: 12. The CDR3 totals 17 residues. CDR3 protein: CASSHLGTSPNIDTQYF. CDR3 bases: TGTGCCAGCAGCCACCTGGGGACTAGCCCAAATATAGATACGCAGTATTTT.

This chain connects TRBV5-1 to TRBJ2-7, with D hard to call. CDR3 length equals 15 residues. V shed 0 bases and J shed 3 bases, with 13 bases lying between them. The V gene's germline CDR1 is SGHRS and CDR2 YFSETQ. The CDR3 loop is CASSLGAGQSYEQYV. DNA of the CDR3: TGCGCCAGCAGCTTGGGGGCAGGTCAAAGCTACGAGCAGTACGTC.

This clonotype was counted many times. The chain combines TRBV7-2 with TRBJ1-2, with 7 nucleotides matching TRBD1. The CDR3 totals 15 residues. V shed 5 bases and J 5 bases; nucleotides not matched to a gene: 11. Germline V CDR1 and CDR2: SGHTA, FQGNSA. CDR3 sequence reads: CASSPSPGTAYGYTF. The CDR3 region has the DNA TGTGCCAGCAGCCCGTCTCCCGGGACAGCTTATGGCTACACCTTC.

This clonotype was seen a handful of times. The rearrangement links TRBV6-1 to TRBJ2-5; D may be TRBD2 (6 bases). The CDR3 covers 13 residues. The V and J ends lost 6 bases and 3 bases respectively, with 11 bases between them. Per the germline V gene, CDR1 is MNHNS and CDR2 is SASEGT. The CDR3, as DNA: TGTGCCAGCAGGGGAGGCGGGGAAGAGACCCAGTACTTC. Translation: CASRGGGEETQYF.

The rearrangement links TRBV27 to TRBJ2-7, with D maybe TRBD1 (5 bases). The CDR3 covers 14 residues. V was shortened by 0 bases and J by 3 bases, with 9 bases between the two germline ends. Germline values: CDR1 MNHEY, CDR2 SMNVEV (reference sequence). The CDR3 region is CASSLSPQGYEQYV. The CDR3 DNA sequence: TGTGCCAGCAGTTTATCTCCTCAGGGCTACGAGCAGTACGTC.

This clonotype was detected only a few times. This chain joins TRBV7-8 and TRBJ2-5; a possible D gene is TRBD1 (7 bases). This CDR3 contains 16 residues. V dropped 4 bases and J dropped 5 bases, with 20 bases sitting between them. CDR1 and CDR2 from the germline V gene are SGHVS and FQNEAQ. CDR3 in amino acids: CASSSLQEGARETQYF. Here the CDR3 DNA reads TGTGCCAGCAGCTCCCTTCAGGAGGGGGCCAGGGAGACCCAGTACTTC.

This clonotype has a count of ten or more. The chain uses TRBV12-3 or TRBV12-4 and TRBJ1-3; the D gene is possibly TRBD1 (5 bases). V lost 6 bases, J lost 0 bases, and 15 bases lay in between. The CDR3 is 16 residues long. CDR3 sequence (DNA): TGTGCCAGCAGGCCGGGGGGTTCCAGCTCTGGAAACACCATATATTTT. It is translated as CASRPGGSSSGNTIYF.

This chain uses TRBV6-5 with TRBJ1-1; 12 nucleotides match TRBD1. The CDR3 loop spans 16 amino acids. V shed 4 bases and J 3 bases; nucleotides not matched to a gene: 6. From germline, CDR1 is MNHEY and CDR2 SVGAGI. The chain's CDR3 is CASSSGTGGAYTEAFF. CDR3 nucleotides: TGTGCCAGCAGTTCCGGGACAGGGGGCGCGTACACTGAAGCTTTCTTT.